The T cell receptor beta chain under discussion was sequenced for a study of cytomegalovirus exposure and HLA in healthy donors (dated by TCRdb to 2017 to 2019). At the level of the whole study: In an earlier analysis of 587 of the donors, 276 Gb of sequence data and approximately 120 million unique TCR beta sequences from approximately 180 million T cells were reported. Approximately 300 gigabases of sequencing data and 91 million or so unique TCR sequences made up an early release that covered approximately 650 HLA-typed donors. Of the 398 genotyped donors, roughly 80% were placed in the genetic ancestry cluster associated with self-reported Caucasian donors. The study was designed to test whether signatures of past pathogen exposure could be identified by cataloging public T cell receptors. The study used immunosequencing to profile the T cell repertoires of some 600 subjects and linked those repertoires to cytomegalovirus serostatus. In addition to the first cohort of 650 to 750 subjects, a separate validation cohort of approximately 120 different subjects was used. The study combined high-throughput TCR immunosequencing, statistical association of individual TCRs with disease status, and machine learning to predict cytomegalovirus infection status. A later analysis re-analyzed previously published TCR beta repertoires from several hundred donors and added high-resolution HLA genotyping to study TCR occurrence patterns. Rather than using new phenotypic data, the later analysis identified candidate immune exposures from TCR beta sequences and from how often those sequences occurred across donors. An earlier analysis of several hundred of the donors used high-throughput TCR beta sequencing to judge whether each TCR beta V gene segment behaved as functional or pseudogenic. Alongside the repertoire data, information on donor age, sex, ethnicity and CMV serostatus was compiled. In a later genetic analysis, genome-wide SNP genotypes for 398 of the 666 donors were used, and that subset was treated as a discovery cohort. All discovery cohort repertoires had been generated on a single sequencing platform. Both class I and class II loci were covered by HLA typing, at four-digit resolution. Typing coverage differed by locus: A, B, C, DRB1 and DQB1 were typed in about 620-630 donors, DQA1 in 522, DPA1 in approximately 600, and DPB1 in roughly 450. Roughly 5 DR-DQ haplotypes were handled as single units for association and clustering, since linkage in the cohort was strong. Among some 400 genotyped donors of the cohort, an average of around 240,000 unique TCR beta nucleotide sequences were sequenced per donor, roughly 18% of them non-productive. The paper as a whole reports these results and caveats: Roughly uniform sequencing depth across donors was assumed in presence/absence analyses, although this assumption may not hold. In vitro tests confirmed that a few of the cytomegalovirus-associated TCR beta chains recognize cytomegalovirus antigens. Most CMV-associated TCR beta chains appeared to be HLA-restricted in a later analysis, and the HLA associations seemed to be driven largely by CMV exposure. Around 16 rarely observed V segments, including chromosome 9 orphons, were excluded from the earlier analysis of some 590 of the donors because counts were too low. Compared with the roughly 700-donor mean, donors in an Asian-associated ancestry cluster had fewer N-insertions in productive TCRs, according to a later genetic analysis. In both the original and validation cohorts, the classifier was reported to diagnose cytomegalovirus status with high specificity and sensitivity. In a later analysis, the rate of TCR association differed among HLA loci, with DRB1 alleles having the most associated TCRs and HLA-C alleles having the fewest. Because the 87-base-pair reads could not distinguish some IMGT-functional V segments, including TRBV6-2 and TRBV6-3, those segments were excluded. Because HLA typing was missing for some donors at each locus, association tests included only the typed subset. A later genetic analysis associated a missense DCLRE1C variant with V-gene and J-gene trimming of TCR beta chains, and an independent cohort replicated the association. The study gave a list of 150 to 200 TCR beta chains associated with cytomegalovirus. A further reported finding was that TCR beta sequences accurately predicted the HLA-A and HLA-B alleles for most subjects in the first cohort. In an earlier analysis of under 600 of the donors, most TCR beta V segments were observed in productive rearrangements about 87% or about 30% of the time, broadly matching IMGT annotations. While some public TCRs were present in many individuals, most TCR sequences turned up only very rarely across donors. The authors suggested that the approach could potentially be generalized to other disease states and immunological phenotypes. CMV serostatus was the only immune exposure information available for the cohort. When HLA alleles, especially DR and DQ, strongly co-occurred, attributing TCR associations to individual alleles was difficult. In a later analysis, HLA-associated TCR beta chains showed more clonal expansion and lower generation probabilities than non-associated chains that were equally common. Correlated functional status among segregating V segments might be attributable to linkage disequilibrium, but an unknown experimental factor could not be ruled out. Only TCR beta chains were sequenced in this cohort, and the absence of alpha or paired-chain data limited detectable features. In a later analysis, several top co-occurrence clusters were reported to appear linked to parvovirus B19, influenza, CMV and Epstein-Barr virus. A cluster of highly shared sequence variants was judged likely to be a technical artifact of the sequencing pipeline. A later analysis associated about 16,000 TCR beta sequences with specific HLA alleles at a false discovery rate of 0.05.

The cohort was made up of hundreds of healthy bone marrow donors. At the time of sampling, every cohort member was nominally healthy, though immune exposures that went unrecorded were likely present. The donor was CMV seronegative and was included in the group of approximately 350 seronegative cohort members. Each donor provided a peripheral blood sample, and peripheral blood mononuclear cells were used for TCR beta sequencing. The Qiagen DNeasy Blood Extraction Kit was used to extract genomic DNA from the blood cell samples. The library was generated by the immunoSEQ multiplex PCR assay. The multiplex PCR relied on a mix of 60 forward primers for TCR Vbeta segments and 13 reverse primers for TCR Jbeta segments. The CDR3 region of rearranged TCR beta genes was amplified from genomic DNA by a multiplex PCR assay. On the Illumina HiSeq System, the amplified TCR beta libraries were sequenced as 87-base-pair reads. Turning to the authors' computational methods: In a later analysis, 77 million or so unique TCR beta chains were counted across the roughly 610 repertoires, and roughly 10 million of these chains were shared by at least two donors. Raw reads were error-corrected and collapsed into unique sequences by a nearest-neighbor algorithm in which closely related sequences were merged to remove PCR and sequencing errors. Alignment of CDR3 sequences to IMGT reference sequences was used to assign V, D and J gene segments. For a sequence to be retained, at least a six-nucleotide match to both a V gene segment and a J gene segment was required. Rearrangements were called productive when the CDR3 lacked stop codons and stayed in frame with V and J; all others were non-productive. Following IMGT convention, CDR3 was defined as the stretch from the second conserved V-encoded cysteine to the conserved J-encoded phenylalanine. The earlier analysis of 587 of the donors excluded any sequence lacking an unambiguous match to a single V gene segment. In an earlier analysis of some 590 of the donors, V segments were called functional above 56.7% productive rearrangements and were called segregating when the between-donor standard deviation exceeded 5%. A statistical classification framework was built for diagnosing cytomegalovirus status from the catalog of TCR beta chain sequences. In a later analysis, TCR nucleotide sequences were compared against IMGT/GENE-DB human TR gene sequences so that V and J genes could be assigned. A later analysis assigned CDR3 sequences and most-parsimonious VDJ recombination scenarios with the TCRdist pipeline. In a later analysis, every TCR beta chain was defined by the combination of its CDR3 amino acid sequence and its V-gene family, and reads without a unique V-gene family were dropped. To address suspected cross-contamination and a sequencing artifact, a later analysis removed 592 highly shared, low-generation-probability nucleotide sequences. A later analysis calculated a clonal expansion index for each public chain from normalized within-repertoire ranks of inferred template counts. A later analysis computed generation probabilities with a VDJ recombination model fitted to out-of-frame rearrangements, and checked the results against IGoR. In a later analysis, TCR-TCR, TCR-HLA and TCR-CMV co-occurrence was scored with hypergeometric tests, and a repertoire-size bias correction was applied to TCR pairs. False discovery rates were estimated in a later analysis by permuting HLA or CMV assignments 20 times. In a later analysis, co-occurring TCRs were grouped using DBSCAN, and TCRdist sequence similarity was added for clustering within HLA-allele-positive subsets. Co-occurrence clustering excluded repertoires with fewer than 30,000 or more than 120,000 public chains, plus five with anomalous nucleotide sharing. What TCRdb holds here is the immuneACCESS table cut down to in-frame rearrangements. Part of the clones is not present; checked against another copy, under half of the missing clones reflect an unresolved V gene, and the others are unexplained. V and J calls and clone size are those listed in that table; D and trimming were worked out from the DNA. The table for this sample lists around 150,000 clones; more than 70% of them were counted only once. The ten biggest clones cover over 1.1% of the sample.

CDR1 and CDR2, per the germline V gene, are SGHRS and YFSETQ. The germline V end is reduced by 4 bases and the J end by 9 bases; junction bases left unmatched: 8. Taken from cysteine to phenylalanine, the CDR3 has 14 residues. The entry retains the CDR3 DNA only, 42 bases that are in frame from base 1. This clone appeared a few times. The antigen it recognizes is unknown. Base qualities are not recorded, but no much larger clone differs from it by a single base. Sequencing was done on a sample of PBMCs. The sequence joins TRBV5-1 to TRBJ2-5, and TRBD1 matches 11 of the central bases. This receptor was taken from a man aged 55-75 years in good health and CMV-seronegative. The DNA sequence follows: TGCGCCAGCAGCGGATGGACAGGGGGCGATGCCCAGTACTTC. Its coded protein is CASSGWTGGDAQYF. This CDR3, with the reference TRBV5-1 and TRBJ2-5 proteins standing in past its ends, gives the full variable domain KAGVTQTPRYLIKTRGQQVTLSCSPISGHRSVSWYQQTPGQGLQFLFEYFSETQRNKGNFPGRFSGRQFSNSRSEMNVSTLELGDSALYLCASSGWTGGDAQYFGPGTRLLVL.